This T cell receptor (beta chain) was sequenced during a study of prognosis after radiotherapy for stage I lung cancer. At the level of the study: Aged roughly 50 to 85 years, with a median of approximately 71 years, the patients were about a dozen men and roughly six women. Several patients had squamous cell carcinoma and around 12 had adenocarcinoma.

This clonotype was seen at least ten times. CDR1 and CDR2 (germline): KGHSH, LQKENI. With 6 bases removed from V and 0 bases from J, the gap between germline ends came to 14 bases. This CDR3 has 15 amino acids. Multiplex PCR in two rounds served to amplify TCR beta CDR3 from genomic DNA. First-round PCR used primers specific to each TRBV and TRBJ gene. Universal primers featured in the second PCR round. MiXCR, applied by TCRdb to the multiplex PCR reads, yields one record per CDR3 protein. The table includes about 16,000 distinct CDR3 sequences, under 55% detected once. Node-negative disease was confirmed in all patients by CT and PET/CT, with no prior chemotherapy, radiotherapy or other malignancies.

V usage is TRBV18 and J usage is TRBJ1-1, with D possibly being TRBD1 (5 bases). Source: PBMCs, taken before or after stereotactic body radiation therapy (not recorded which). This sequence originates from a donor at least 50 years old with non-small cell lung cancer. CDR3 sequence reads: CASSVTGNMNTEAFF. CDR3 nucleotide sequence: TGTGCCAGCTCCGTTACAGGTAATATGAACACTGAAGCTTTCTTT.